The 5 T cell receptor beta chains reported below all come from one sample, sequenced in a study of T cell repertoires in cytomegalovirus infection. One entry per CDR3 protein, called by TCRdb with MiXCR from the reads. The sample records over 100,000 distinct CDR3 sequences, about 17% being singletons. Sequencing was done on a sample of PBMCs. These receptors all come from a human donor in good health (CMV status not recorded). Some clones in this sample may be carry-over from other donors' samples.

The table lists this clonotype with a few counts. The genes are TRBV7-3 and TRBJ2-6, with D hard to call. V was cut by 5 bases and J by 4 bases, with 9 bases left in between. The CDR3 sequence is 14 residues long. CDR1 is SGHTA, CDR2 FQGTGA, per germline. CDR3 sequence (DNA): TGTGCCAGCAGCCAGAATTCCGGGGCCAACGTCCTGACTTTC. Its protein is CASSQNSGANVLTF.

This clonotype was seen repeatedly, ten times or more. J is TRBJ2-7 and V is TRBV7-2; no reliable D call. Germline V CDR1 and CDR2: SGHTA, FQGNSA. Trimming removed 5 bases at V and 2 bases at J, with 16 bases between. This CDR3 region has 15 residues. CDR3 DNA sequence: TGTGCCAGCAGCCCTCCGCGAGGAGTTACCTACGAGCAGTACTTC. This encodes CASSPPRGVTYEQYF.

This clonotype was recorded at least ten times. The rearrangement uses TRBV7-2 and TRBJ1-2; TRBD1 matches 9 bases. The CDR3 has 14 residues. CDR1 and CDR2 from the germline V gene are SGHTA and FQGNSA. The J segment lost 8 bases and the V segment lost 2 bases, leaving 6 bases of the junction unmatched. The CDR3, as DNA: TGTGCCAGCAGCTTAACAGGGGGCGGAGAGGGCTACACCTTC. Its translation is CASSLTGGGEGYTF. Full variable domain (rest looked up from reference TRBV7-2 and TRBJ1-2): GAGVSQSPSNKVTEKGKDVELRCDPISGHTALYWYRQSLGQGLEFLIYFQGNSAPDKSGLPSDRFSAERTGGSVSTLTIQRTQQEDSAVYLCASSLTGGGEGYTFGSGTRLTVV.

In the case of this clonotype: Given a much more abundant clone one base away, this may be a read error. This chain uses TRBV7-2 with TRBJ2-1, with unresolved D. CDR1 SGHTA and CDR2 FQGNSA come from the germline V gene. The CDR3 runs to 13 residues. CDR3 DNA: TGTGCCAGCAGCTTAGACCAATACAGTGAGCAGTTCTTC. Translation: CASSLDQYSEQFF.

This sequence joins TRBV5-6 and TRBJ1-1; tentatively, D is TRBD1 (5 bases). Trimming shortened V by 2 bases and J by 7 bases, and 15 bases separated the two germline ends. The CDR3 runs 14 residues. Germline loops: CDR1 SGHDT, CDR2 YYEEEE. Written as DNA, the CDR3 is TGTGCCAGCAGCTTAAGAGCAGGGACCTTTGAAGCTTTCTTT. It encodes CASSLRAGTFEAFF. The full variable domain, in which reference TRBV5-6 and TRBJ1-1 provide the parts outside the CDR3, is DAGVTQSPTHLIKTRGQQVTLRCSPKSGHDTVSWYQQALGQGPQFIFQYYEEEERQRGNFPDRFSGHQFPNYSSELNVNALLLGDSALYLCASSLRAGTFEAFFGQGTRLTVV.